This T cell receptor (beta chain) was profiled in a study of T cells in tuberculosis. Germline V gene data show CDR1 as GTSNPN and CDR2 as SVGIG (reference sequence). The V and J ends lost 4 bases and 3 bases respectively, with 18 bases between them. The CDR3 consists of 15 residues. TCRdb's copy holds only in-frame clones and misses some; the assay was immunoSEQ multiplex PCR. The top ten hold roughly 6.4% of the sample, which has 30,000 to 45,000 clones, approximately 93% seen once. Sequencing was performed on PBMCs. The rearrangement uses TRBV30 and TRBJ1-2, with D maybe TRBD1 (5 bases). The TCR sequence derives from a donor aged 10 to 29 with latent tuberculosis or without tuberculosis infection. The CDR3 DNA is TGTGCCTGGAACTCCTACAGGCAAACACACTATGGCTACACCTTC. Encoded protein: CAWNSYRQTHYGYTF.